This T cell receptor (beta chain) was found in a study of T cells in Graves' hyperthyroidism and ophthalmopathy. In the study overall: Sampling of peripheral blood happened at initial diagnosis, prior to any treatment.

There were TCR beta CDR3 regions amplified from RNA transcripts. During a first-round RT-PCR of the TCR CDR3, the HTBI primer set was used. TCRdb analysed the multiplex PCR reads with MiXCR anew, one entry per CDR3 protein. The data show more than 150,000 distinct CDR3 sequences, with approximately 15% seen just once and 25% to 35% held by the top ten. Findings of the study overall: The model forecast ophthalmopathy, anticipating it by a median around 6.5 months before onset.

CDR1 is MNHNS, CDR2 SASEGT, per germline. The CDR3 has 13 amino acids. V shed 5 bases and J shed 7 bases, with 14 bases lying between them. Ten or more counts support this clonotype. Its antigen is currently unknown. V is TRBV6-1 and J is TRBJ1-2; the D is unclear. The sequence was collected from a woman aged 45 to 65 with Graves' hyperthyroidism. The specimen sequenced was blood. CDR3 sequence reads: CASSYGESAGYTF. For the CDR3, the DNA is TGTGCCAGCAGTTACGGGGAGTCGGCTGGCTACACCTTC.